This TCR beta chain was profiled in a study of T cells in Graves' hyperthyroidism and ophthalmopathy. The study based diagnoses on clinical symptoms, serum thyroxine and TRAb, thyroid ultrasound and orbital computed tomography. This sample holds PBMCs from roughly 10 ml fresh peripheral blood. The TCR beta CDR3 regions underwent amplification using RNA transcripts as the source. A set of HTBI primers served as the primers for a first-round RT-PCR of the TCR CDR3. TCRdb redid the calling of the multiplex PCR reads with MiXCR, one entry per CDR3 protein. Here the sample spans fewer than 900,000 distinct CDR3 sequences, 16% being singletons. This clonotype was detected only a few times. Its specificity is not known. Study results and caveats: Also found in blood were most expanded thyroid clonotypes above 0.001.

With 5 bases removed from V and 7 bases from J, the gap between germline ends came to 21 bases. This CDR3 contains 15 residues. The sample was blood. The sequence was obtained from a young man with Graves' hyperthyroidism. The chain recombines TRBV12-3 or TRBV12-4 with TRBJ2-7; D may be TRBD1 (5 bases). CDR3 nucleotide sequence: TGTGCCAGCAGTCGTCTAACCGCAGGGTTGGGAGAGCAGTACTTC. Translating it yields CASSRLTAGLGEQYF.